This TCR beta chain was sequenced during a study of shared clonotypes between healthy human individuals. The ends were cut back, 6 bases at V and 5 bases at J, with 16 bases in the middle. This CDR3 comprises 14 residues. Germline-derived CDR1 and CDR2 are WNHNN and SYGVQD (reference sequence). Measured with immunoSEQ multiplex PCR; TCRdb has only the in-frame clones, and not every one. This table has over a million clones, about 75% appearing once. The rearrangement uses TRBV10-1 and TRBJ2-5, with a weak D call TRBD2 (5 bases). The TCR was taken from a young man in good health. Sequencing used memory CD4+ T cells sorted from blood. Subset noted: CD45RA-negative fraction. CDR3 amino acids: CASSSRGETETQYF. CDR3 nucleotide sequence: TGCGCCAGCAGCTCCCGGGGAGAGACGGAGACCCAGTACTTC.